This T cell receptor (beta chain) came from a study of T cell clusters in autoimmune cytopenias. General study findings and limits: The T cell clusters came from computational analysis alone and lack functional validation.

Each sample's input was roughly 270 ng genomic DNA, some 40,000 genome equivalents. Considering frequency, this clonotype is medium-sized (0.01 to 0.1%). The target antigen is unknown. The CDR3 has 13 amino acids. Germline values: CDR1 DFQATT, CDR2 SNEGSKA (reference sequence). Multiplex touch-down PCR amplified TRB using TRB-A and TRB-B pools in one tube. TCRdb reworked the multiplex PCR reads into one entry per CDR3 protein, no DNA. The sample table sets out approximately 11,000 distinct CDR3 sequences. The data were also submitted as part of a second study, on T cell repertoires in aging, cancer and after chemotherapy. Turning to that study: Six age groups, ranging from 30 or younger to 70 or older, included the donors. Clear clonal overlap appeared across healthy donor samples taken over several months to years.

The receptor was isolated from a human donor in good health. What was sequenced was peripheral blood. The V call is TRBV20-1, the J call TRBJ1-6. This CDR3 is CSARYSRGSPLHF.